A selection of T cell receptor beta chains follows, all from one sample in a study of blood T cell repertoires in COVID-19. Libraries were prepared by immunoSEQ multiplex PCR; TCRdb keeps only in-frame clonotypes and omits some of them. The sample records about 160,000 clones, over 70% being singletons. The source material was PBMCs or T cells enriched from blood (not recorded which). These receptors all come from a woman aged 40 to 50 with acute COVID-19. CDR3s include the opening cysteine and the closing phenylalanine or tryptophan. The order of the fields is J gene, V gene, clone size, D gene, CDR3 DNA, CDR3 protein. The D gene is left open where the match is weak. Clone size is not always given. Where it is, it says once, few, many or a class for expanded clones.

>TRBJ1-2|TRBV29-1|once|NA
TGCAGCGTTTATCCTATTTACTATGGCTACACCTTC
CSVYPIYYGYTF
>TRBJ2-3|TRBV28|NA|TRBD2
TGTGCCAGCAGGCCCCTATACCCTAGCGGGAGAACAGATACGCAGTATTTT
CASRPLYPSGRTDTQYF
>TRBJ2-1|TRBV5-6|NA|NA
TGTGCCAGCAGCTCTCCTACTAGAAGTGAGCAGTTCTTC
CASSSPTRSEQFF
>TRBJ2-3|TRBV2|NA|TRBD1
TGTGCCGCGGGGACAGGGTCGACAGATACGCAGTATTTT
CAAGTGSTDTQYF
>TRBJ1-5|TRBV6-1|NA|NA
TGTGCCAGCAGTGAGTTGGAGGTCTACAATCAGCCCCAGCATTTT
CASSELEVYNQPQHF
>TRBJ2-1|TRBV13|NA|NA
TGTGCCAGCAGCCCCGACGGGGGGCTATACAATGAGCAGTTCTTC
CASSPDGGLYNEQFF
>TRBJ2-2|TRBV5-4|few|TRBD1
TGTGCCAGCAGCGGGTCAGGGGGCTCTATGAACACCGGGGAGCTGTTTTTT
CASSGSGGSMNTGELFF
>TRBJ1-1|TRBV18|NA|NA
TGTGCCAGCTCACCAAACGAAGCCACTGAAGCTTTCTTT
CASSPNEATEAFF
>TRBJ2-7|TRBV9|NA|NA
TGTGCCAGCAGCGCCCGTGAGGGTCCGACCTACGAGCAGTACTTC
CASSAREGPTYEQYF
>TRBJ1-5|TRBV19|NA|TRBD1
TGTGCCAGTAGTATCGGGACAGGCGCTGGAGGCAATCAGCCCCAGCATTTT
CASSIGTGAGGNQPQHF
>TRBJ2-1|TRBV6-4|NA|TRBD2
TGTGCCAGCATCGAGGGAGGGGAACGCGCTTCACGTGAGCAGTTCTTC
CASIEGGERASREQFF
>TRBJ2-1|TRBV19|NA|TRBD1
TGTGCCAGTTCCCGACAGGGGATTCCCAATGAGCAGTTCTTC
CASSRQGIPNEQFF
>TRBJ2-1|TRBV29-1|NA|TRBD2
TGCAGCGTTGTAGGTGGACTAGCGGGTTCGTACAATGAGCAGTTCTTC
CSVVGGLAGSYNEQFF
>TRBJ2-2|TRBV9|NA|NA
TGTGCCAGCAGCGGGAGCGGTGCCGGGGAGCTGTTTTTT
CASSGSGAGELFF
>TRBJ1-4|TRBV5-5|NA|TRBD1
TGTGCCAGCAGCTCCACAGGGGGCGATAATGAAAAACTGTTTTTT
CASSSTGGDNEKLFF
>TRBJ1-6|TRBV18|NA|NA
TGTGCCAGCTCACCCGAAGAATCGACAGGCTATAATTCACCCCTCCACTTT
CASSPEESTGYNSPLHF
>TRBJ2-3|TRBV25-1|NA|TRBD2
TGTGCCAGCAGTGAACGTGGGACTAGCGGGACGCCCACAGATACGCAGTATTTT
CASSERGTSGTPTDTQYF
>TRBJ1-3|TRBV12-3/TRBV12-4|NA|NA
TGTGCCAGCAGTTTCGTCAGTGAAGAATATTTT
CASSFVSEEYF
>TRBJ2-1|TRBV11-1|NA|TRBD2
TGTGCCAGCAGCTCTAGCGGGCTACAGTTCTTC
CASSSSGLQFF
>TRBJ2-1|TRBV24-1|NA|NA
TGTGCCACCAGTGGAGGGTTCCCCCCGCCGGGAAAGAACTACAATGAGCAGTTCTTC
CATSGGFPPPGKNYNEQFF
>TRBJ2-4|TRBV5-4|NA|TRBD2
TGTGCCAGCAGTTCGGGACTAGCGGGAGGGCTAGCCAAAAACATTCAGTACTTC
CASSSGLAGGLAKNIQYF
>TRBJ1-4|TRBV18|NA|TRBD1
TGTGCCAGCTCACCTTCCGGGACAGATATTCTAATGAAAAAAGGATTTTTT
CASSPSGTDILMKKGFF
>TRBJ2-3|TRBV5-1|NA|TRBD2
TGCGCCAGCAGCCATTCTAGCGGGAGGACAGATACGCAGTATTTT
CASSHSSGRTDTQYF
>TRBJ1-2|TRBV5-1|NA|TRBD1
TGCGCCAGCAGCTGGGACCCGGGACAGGGGACCTCCCGAGATGGCTACACCTTC
CASSWDPGQGTSRDGYTF
>TRBJ2-2|TRBV5-4|once|TRBD2
TGTGCCAGCAGCTGGGACTATTCCACCGGGGAGCTGTTTTTT
CASSWDYSTGELFF
>TRBJ1-1|TRBV12-3/TRBV12-4|few|NA
TGTGCCAGCAGTTTACGCGTTAACACTGAAGCTTTCTTT
CASSLRVNTEAFF
>TRBJ2-1|TRBV11-2|NA|NA
TGTGCCAGCAGCTTAGATGGTCTGCAGGATGAGCAGTTCTTC
CASSLDGLQDEQFF
>TRBJ1-4|TRBV4-2|NA|TRBD1
TGTGCCAGCAGCCAAGGACCACAGGGGAGTGGTGAAAAACTGTTTTTT
CASSQGPQGSGEKLFF
>TRBJ1-5|TRBV15|NA|NA
TGTGCCACCAGCAGAGATGAGGGCAGGGGAAAAGGGGAGCCCCAGCATTTT
CATSRDEGRGKGEPQHF
>TRBJ2-2|TRBV4-2|few|NA
TGTGCCAGCAGCCAAGATGGGGAGGCCGGGGAGCTGTTTTTT
CASSQDGEAGELFF
>TRBJ1-2|TRBV29-1|NA|NA
TGCAGCGTTGAAGATCTAACTGACGGCAGGGGCTATGGCTACACCTTC
CSVEDLTDGRGYGYTF
>TRBJ2-1|TRBV19|NA|TRBD2
TGTGCCAGTAGTACTAGCGGTTTGGGTGAGCAGTTCTTC
CASSTSGLGEQFF
>TRBJ1-4|TRBV5-1|NA|NA
TGCGCCAGCAGCGCAACAGCTCCCAGAGCAACTAATGAAAAACTGTTTTTT
CASSATAPRATNEKLFF
>TRBJ2-5|TRBV2|NA|NA
TGTGCCAGCAGTGAAGCTGTCGGAGGGGAGACCCAGTACTTC
CASSEAVGGETQYF
>TRBJ2-3|TRBV30|NA|NA
TGTGCCTGGAGTGTACTAGACACCACAGATACGCAGTATTTT
CAWSVLDTTDTQYF
>TRBJ2-3|TRBV30|few|TRBD2
TGTGCCTGGGGGGAGGGCCTTAGTACAGATACGCAGTATTTT
CAWGEGLSTDTQYF
>TRBJ1-2|TRBV30|NA|NA
TGTGCCTGGAGTGTACTTGTTAGGGGCTCTGGCTATGGCTACACCTTC
CAWSVLVRGSGYGYTF
>TRBJ1-2|TRBV19|NA|TRBD1
TGTGCCAGTAGTAAGGGACAGGCCTATGGCTACACCTTC
CASSKGQAYGYTF
>TRBJ2-1|TRBV5-6|NA|NA
TGTGCCAGCAGTAGCGGAACTCGGGATGAGCAGTTCTTC
CASSSGTRDEQFF
>TRBJ2-1|TRBV11-3|NA|NA
TGTGCCAGCAGCTCTAGAAGCGGCGCACTGTACAATGAGCAGTTCTTC
CASSSRSGALYNEQFF
>TRBJ1-1|TRBV5-6|NA|TRBD1
TGTGCCAGCAGCTCCAGACAGGGGGCGCGTACTGAAGCTTTCTTT
CASSSRQGARTEAFF
>TRBJ1-3|TRBV30|NA|NA
TGTGCCTGGAGTGTCGGGACAACCGGAAACACCATATATTTT
CAWSVGTTGNTIYF
>TRBJ2-2|TRBV19|NA|NA
TGTGCCAGTAGTATACCCGGGGGGAACACCGGGGAGCTGTTTTTT
CASSIPGGNTGELFF
>TRBJ2-1|TRBV5-6|NA|TRBD2
TGTGCCAGCAGCGCACTAGCGGGAGGGTACAATGAGCAGTTCTTC
CASSALAGGYNEQFF
>TRBJ2-3|TRBV6-6|NA|NA
TGTGCCAGTGGCGGGTCTAGCACAGATACGCAGTATTTT
CASGGSSTDTQYF
>TRBJ2-5|TRBV20-1|NA|TRBD1
TGCAGTGCTAGTCGGGACAGGGATCCACTGCAAGAGACCCAGTACTTC
CSASRDRDPLQETQYF
>TRBJ2-2|TRBV5-1|once|TRBD2
TGCGCCAGCAGCTTGGCAGTACTAGCGGGAACGGCCGGGGAGCTGTTTTTT
CASSLAVLAGTAGELFF
>TRBJ2-1|TRBV7-9|NA|NA
TGTGCCAGCAGCCCGGCCTACAATGAGCAGTTCTTC
CASSPAYNEQFF